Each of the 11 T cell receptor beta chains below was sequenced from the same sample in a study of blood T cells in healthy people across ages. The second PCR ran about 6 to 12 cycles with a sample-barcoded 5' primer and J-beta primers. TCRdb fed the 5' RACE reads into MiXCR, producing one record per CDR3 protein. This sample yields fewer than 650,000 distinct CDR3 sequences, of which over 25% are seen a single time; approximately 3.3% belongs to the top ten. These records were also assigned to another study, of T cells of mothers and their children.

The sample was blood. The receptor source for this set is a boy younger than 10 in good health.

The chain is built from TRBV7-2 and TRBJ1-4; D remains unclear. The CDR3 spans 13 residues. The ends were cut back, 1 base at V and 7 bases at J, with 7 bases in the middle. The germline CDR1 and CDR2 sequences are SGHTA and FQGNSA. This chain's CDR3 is CASSLVVSEKLFF. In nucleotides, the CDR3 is TGTGCCAGCAGCTTAGTGGTCAGTGAAAAACTGTTTTTT. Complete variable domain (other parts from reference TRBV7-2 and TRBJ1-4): GAGVSQSPSNKVTEKGKDVELRCDPISGHTALYWYRQSLGQGLEFLIYFQGNSAPDKSGLPSDRFSAERTGGSVSTLTIQRTQQEDSAVYLCASSLVVSEKLFFGSGTQLSVL.

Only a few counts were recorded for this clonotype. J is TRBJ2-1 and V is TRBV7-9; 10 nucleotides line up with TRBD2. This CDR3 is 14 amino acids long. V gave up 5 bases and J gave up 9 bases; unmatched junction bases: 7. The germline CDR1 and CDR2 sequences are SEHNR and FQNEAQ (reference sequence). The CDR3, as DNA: TGTGCCAGCAGCGACTCGGGACTAGCGAGTGAGCAGTTCTTC. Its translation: CASSDSGLASEQFF.

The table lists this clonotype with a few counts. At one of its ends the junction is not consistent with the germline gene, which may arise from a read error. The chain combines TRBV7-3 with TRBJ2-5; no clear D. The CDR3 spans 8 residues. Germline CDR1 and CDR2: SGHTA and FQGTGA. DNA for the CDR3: TGTGCCAGCAGCCTCCCCTCGTTC. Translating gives CASSLPSF.

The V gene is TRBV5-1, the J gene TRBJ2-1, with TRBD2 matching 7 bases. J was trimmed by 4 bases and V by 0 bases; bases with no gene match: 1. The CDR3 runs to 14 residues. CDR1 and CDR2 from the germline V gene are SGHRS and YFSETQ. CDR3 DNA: TGCGCCAGCAGCTTGGGGGGGGGTTACAATGAGCAGTTCTTC. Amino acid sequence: CASSLGGGYNEQFF.

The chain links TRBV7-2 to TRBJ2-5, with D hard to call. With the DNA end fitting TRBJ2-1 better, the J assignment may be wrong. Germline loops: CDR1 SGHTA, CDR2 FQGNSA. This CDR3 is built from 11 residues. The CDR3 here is CASSLPSEQFF. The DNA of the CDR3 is TGTGCCAGCAGCTTACCCAGTGAGCAGTTCTTC.

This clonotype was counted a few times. CDR3 nucleotide sequence: TGTGCCATCAGTGAGTTGGGCGGGATGATCGGCTCACATACGCAGTATTTT. This codes for CAISELGGMIGSHTQYF. The chain is built from TRBV10-3 and TRBJ2-3; the D gene is possibly TRBD2 (6 bases). Deletions cut 1 base from V and 7 bases from J, with 21 bases between. Germline CDR1 is ENHRY and CDR2 is SYGVKD. The CDR3 totals 17 residues.

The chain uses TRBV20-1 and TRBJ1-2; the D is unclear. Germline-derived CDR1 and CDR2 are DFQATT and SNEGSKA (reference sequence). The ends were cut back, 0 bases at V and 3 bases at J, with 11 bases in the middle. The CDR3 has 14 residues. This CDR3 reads CSARDPNRDYGYTF. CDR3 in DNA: TGCAGTGCTAGAGATCCGAACCGAGACTATGGCTACACCTTC.

The CDR3 coding sequence is TGTGCCACCAGCGCAGCAGGGGTTAGCAATCAGCCCCAGCATTTT. Translated, it gives CATSAAGVSNQPQHF. The rearrangement links TRBV15 to TRBJ1-5, with D perhaps TRBD1 (6 bases). Trimming removed 5 bases from V and 0 bases from J, with 11 bases in between. The CDR3 totals 15 residues. Looked up from germline, CDR1 is LNHNV and CDR2 is YYDKDF (reference sequence). Using reference TRBV15 and TRBJ1-5 for the parts outside the CDR3, the full variable domain is DAMVIQNPRYQVTQFGKPVTLSCSQTLNHNVMYWYQQKSSQAPKLLFHYYDKDFNNEADTPDNFQSRRPNTSFCFLDIRSPGLGDTAMYLCATSAAGVSNQPQHFGDGTRLSIL.

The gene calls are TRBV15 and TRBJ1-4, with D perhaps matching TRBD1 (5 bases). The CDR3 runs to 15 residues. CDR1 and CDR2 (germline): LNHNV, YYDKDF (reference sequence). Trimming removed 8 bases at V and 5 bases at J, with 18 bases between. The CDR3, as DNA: TGTGCCACCTCCCCGTGGGGCGGGATAAATGAAAAACTGTTTTTT. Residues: CATSPWGGINEKLFF.

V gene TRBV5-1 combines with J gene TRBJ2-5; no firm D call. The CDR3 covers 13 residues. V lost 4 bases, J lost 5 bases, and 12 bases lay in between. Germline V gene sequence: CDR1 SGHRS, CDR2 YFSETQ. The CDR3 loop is CASSHQSTETQYF. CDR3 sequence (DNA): TGCGCCAGCAGCCACCAGTCTACGGAGACCCAGTACTTC.

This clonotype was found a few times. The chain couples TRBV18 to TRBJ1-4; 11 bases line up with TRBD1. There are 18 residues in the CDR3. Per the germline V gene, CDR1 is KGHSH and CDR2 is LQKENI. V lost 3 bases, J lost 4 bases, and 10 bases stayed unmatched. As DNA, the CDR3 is TGTGCCAGCTCACCGGACAGGGGGCGAACCCTCTTTAATGAAAAACTGTTTTTT. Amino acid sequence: CASSPDRGRTLFNEKLFF.